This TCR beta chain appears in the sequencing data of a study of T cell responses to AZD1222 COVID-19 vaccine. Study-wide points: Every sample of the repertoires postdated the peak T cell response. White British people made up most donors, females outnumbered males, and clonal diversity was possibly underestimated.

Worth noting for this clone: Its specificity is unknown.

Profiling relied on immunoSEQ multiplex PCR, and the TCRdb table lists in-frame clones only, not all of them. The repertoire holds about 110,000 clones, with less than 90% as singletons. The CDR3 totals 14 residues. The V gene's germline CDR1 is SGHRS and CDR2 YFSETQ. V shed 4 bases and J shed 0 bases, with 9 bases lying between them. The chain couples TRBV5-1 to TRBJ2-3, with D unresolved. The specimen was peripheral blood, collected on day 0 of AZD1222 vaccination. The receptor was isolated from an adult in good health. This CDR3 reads CASSPLASTDTQYF. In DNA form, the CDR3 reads TGCGCCAGCAGCCCCTTGGCCAGCACAGATACGCAGTATTTT.